Listed below are T cell receptor beta chains from one sample, sequenced in a study of blood T cell repertoires in COVID-19. TCRdb's copy holds only in-frame clones and misses some; the assay was immunoSEQ multiplex PCR. The data hold about 370,000 clones, with roughly nine tenths observed a single time. The sequenced sample was PBMCs or T cells enriched from blood (not recorded which). The receptors were gathered from a man aged 18-30 years who had recovered from COVID-19. Each CDR3 is given with its conserved first and last residue. A D gene is named only where the DNA matches it firmly. Clone size is stated in some rows and not others, as once, few, many or a class when expanded.

V gene,D gene,CDR3 length,clone size,J gene,CDR3 protein,CDR3 DNA
TRBV21-1,-,20,-,TRBJ1-3,CASSKEEAGLERSWENTIYF,TGTGCCAGCAGCAAAGAGGAGGCCGGCTTGGAGAGGTCGTGGGAAAACACCATATATTTT
TRBV19,TRBD1,12,-,TRBJ1-1,CASSNTGDEAFF,TGTGCCAGTAGTAATACAGGGGATGAAGCTTTCTTT
TRBV28,TRBD1,17,-,TRBJ1-3,CASSSLLTGGKGNTIYF,TGTGCCAGCAGTTCGCTACTTACAGGGGGAAAGGGAAACACCATATATTTT
TRBV21-1,-,15,-,TRBJ2-1,CASSHRGRSYNEQFF,TGTGCCAGCAGCCACAGGGGCCGATCCTACAATGAGCAGTTCTTC
TRBV5-1,-,15,-,TRBJ1-1,CASSFQQGLNTEAFF,TGCGCCAGCAGCTTCCAACAGGGCTTGAACACTGAAGCTTTCTTT
TRBV15,-,16,once,TRBJ1-3,CATSRDQQVSGNTIYF,TGTGCCACCAGCAGAGATCAGCAGGTATCTGGAAACACCATATATTTT
TRBV12-5,TRBD1,18,-,TRBJ1-5,CASGLVGTGGRGNQPQHF,TGTGCTAGTGGTTTGGTCGGGACAGGGGGCAGGGGCAATCAGCCCCAGCATTTT
TRBV7-2,-,13,-,TRBJ1-1,CASRVQVTTEAFF,TGTGCCAGCAGAGTACAGGTAACCACTGAAGCTTTCTTT
TRBV5-4,-,17,-,TRBJ2-7,CASSLGGGLAGQYEQYF,TGTGCCAGCAGCTTAGGAGGGGGATTAGCGGGCCAATACGAGCAGTACTTC
TRBV27,-,9,-,TRBJ2-7,CAIEYEQYF,TGTGCCATCGAGTACGAGCAGTACTTC
TRBV18,TRBD2,16,-,TRBJ2-1,CASSPVVLAGGNEQFF,TGTGCCAGCTCACCGGTTGTTCTGGCGGGAGGTAATGAGCAGTTCTTC
TRBV6-5,-,13,-,TRBJ1-5,CASTTGINQPQHF,TGTGCCAGCACAACAGGCATCAATCAGCCCCAGCATTTT
TRBV20-1,TRBD1,14,-,TRBJ1-1,CSASPGGGVLEAFF,TGCAGTGCTAGTCCAGGGGGCGGGGTTCTAGAAGCTTTCTTT
TRBV23-1,TRBD1,16,-,TRBJ1-5,CASSQSDRMRDQPQHF,TGCGCCAGCAGTCAATCGGACAGGATGAGGGATCAGCCCCAGCATTTT
TRBV9,TRBD1,16,-,TRBJ2-2,CASSPRQGAHTGELFF,TGTGCCAGCAGCCCCCGACAGGGGGCGCACACCGGGGAGCTGTTTTTT
TRBV10-1,TRBD1,14,-,TRBJ1-1,CASSLTGGTTEAFF,TGCGCCAGCAGCCTGACAGGGGGAACCACTGAAGCTTTCTTT
TRBV5-6,-,13,-,TRBJ1-5,CASSWGGGQPQHF,TGTGCCAGCAGCTGGGGGGGTGGTCAGCCCCAGCATTTT
TRBV7-9,TRBD1,15,-,TRBJ2-2,CASSWDRELTGELFF,TGTGCCAGCAGCTGGGACAGGGAACTCACCGGGGAGCTGTTTTTT
TRBV7-9,TRBD1,17,-,TRBJ2-7,CASSRRGWDRGYYEQYF,TGTGCCAGCAGTCGTAGGGGATGGGACAGGGGTTACTACGAGCAGTACTTC
TRBV11-1,TRBD2,16,-,TRBJ2-1,CASSLARGGRYNEQFF,TGTGCCAGCAGCTTAGCGCGGGGGGGCCGCTACAATGAGCAGTTCTTC
TRBV24-1,TRBD2,14,few,TRBJ2-2,CATSPSGNTGELFF,TGTGCCACCAGTCCTAGCGGGAACACCGGGGAGCTGTTTTTT
TRBV12-5,TRBD1,16,-,TRBJ2-2,CASGLVGTANTGELFF,TGTGCTAGTGGTTTGGTCGGGACAGCGAACACCGGGGAGCTGTTTTTT
TRBV11-2,TRBD2,16,-,TRBJ2-1,CASGGTSGSSYNEQFF,TGTGCCAGCGGGGGGACTAGCGGGAGTTCCTACAATGAGCAGTTCTTC
TRBV10-1,TRBD2,13,-,TRBJ2-7,CASSEGTSGVRYF,TGCGCCAGCAGTGAGGGGACTAGCGGGGTGCGGTACTTC
TRBV5-1,-,14,-,TRBJ1-6,CASSQGQDNSPLHF,TGCGCCAGCAGCCAGGGACAAGACAATTCACCCCTCCACTTT
TRBV5-1,-,15,-,TRBJ1-4,CASSRGDRQNEKLFF,TGCGCCAGCAGCCGGGGTGACAGGCAGAATGAAAAACTGTTTTTT
TRBV12-5,-,13,once,TRBJ2-1,CASAPHGDNEQFF,TGTGCTAGTGCCCCCCATGGAGACAATGAGCAGTTCTTC
TRBV24-1,TRBD1,13,-,TRBJ2-7,CATSPGGVYEQYF,TGTGCCACCAGTCCAGGGGGCGTTTACGAGCAGTACTTC
TRBV5-1,-,14,once,TRBJ1-6,CASSSSGGRSPLHF,TGCGCCAGCAGCTCCTCGGGGGGGCGTTCACCCCTCCACTTT
TRBV11-1,-,14,-,TRBJ2-7,CASSLAGGAYEQYF,TGTGCCAGCAGCTTAGCAGGGGGGGCCTACGAGCAGTACTTC
TRBV13,TRBD2,14,once,TRBJ2-7,CASSLGDSGYEQYF,TGTGCCAGCAGCTTAGGTGATAGCGGGTACGAGCAGTACTTC
TRBV24-1,TRBD1,17,-,TRBJ2-7,CATSDLTRDRWVYEQYF,TGTGCCACCAGTGATTTAACCCGGGACAGGTGGGTCTACGAGCAGTACTTC
TRBV7-3,-,12,-,TRBJ1-2,CASSRPGQGYTF,TGTGCCAGCAGCCGACCCGGACAGGGCTACACCTTC
TRBV25-1,-,13,-,TRBJ2-1,CASKRTGDNEQFF,TGTGCCAGCAAGCGGACCGGGGACAATGAGCAGTTCTTC
TRBV12-3/TRBV12-4,-,13,-,TRBJ1-2,CASSLGFRYGYTF,TGTGCCAGCAGTTTAGGGTTCAGATATGGCTACACCTTC
TRBV28,-,15,-,TRBJ1-5,CASSLEQGSHQPQHF,TGTGCCAGCAGTTTGGAGCAGGGTAGTCATCAGCCCCAGCATTTT
TRBV24-1,-,16,-,TRBJ2-3,CATSVLGRGGTDTQYF,TGTGCCACCAGTGTGTTAGGCAGGGGTGGCACAGATACGCAGTATTTT
TRBV27,-,14,once,TRBJ2-2,CAVSRTANTGELFF,TGTGCCGTATCCCGGACAGCGAACACCGGGGAGCTGTTTTTT
TRBV12-5,-,16,-,TRBJ2-5,CASGLPTQGIKETQYF,TGTGCTAGTGGTTTGCCGACCCAGGGGATTAAAGAGACCCAGTACTTC